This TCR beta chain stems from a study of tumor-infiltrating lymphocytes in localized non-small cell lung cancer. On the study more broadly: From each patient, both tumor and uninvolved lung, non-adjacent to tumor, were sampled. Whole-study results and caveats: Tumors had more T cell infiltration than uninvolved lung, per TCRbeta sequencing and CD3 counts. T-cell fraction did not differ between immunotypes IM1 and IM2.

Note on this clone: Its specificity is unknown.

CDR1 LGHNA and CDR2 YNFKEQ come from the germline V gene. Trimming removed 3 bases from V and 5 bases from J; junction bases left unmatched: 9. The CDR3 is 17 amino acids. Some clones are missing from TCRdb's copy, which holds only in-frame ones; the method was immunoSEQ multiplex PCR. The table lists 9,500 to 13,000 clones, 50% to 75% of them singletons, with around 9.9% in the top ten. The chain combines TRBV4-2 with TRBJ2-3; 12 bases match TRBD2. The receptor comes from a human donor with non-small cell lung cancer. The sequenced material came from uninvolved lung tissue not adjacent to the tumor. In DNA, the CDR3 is TGTGCCAGCAGCCAGCACCTAGCGGGGGGGCCCGGAGATACGCAGTATTTT. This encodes CASSQHLAGGPGDTQYF.